This TCR beta chain emerged from a study of blood T cell repertoires in COVID-19. Study details: Samples of COVID-19 (acute and convalescent) were obtained from the United States, Italy and Spain. Sample material is recorded as cDNA or gDNA derived from T cells, B-cell-depleted T cells, or PBMCs.

CDR3 length: 20 amino acids. V lost 1 base to trimming and J lost 0 bases; unmatched junction nucleotides: 17. Germline V gives CDR1 LGHNA, CDR2 YNFKEQ. Profiled with immunoSEQ multiplex PCR; TCRdb holds only in-frame clones, not every one. The data hold around 400,000 clones, with 70% to 90% observed a single time. Material: peripheral blood. The receptor's source is a woman aged 60-75 years with COVID-19, enrolled during active disease. This rearrangement joins TRBV4-2 to TRBJ1-2; 7 nucleotides match TRBD1. The CDR3 region has the DNA TGTGCCAGCAGCCAAGCCGCCCTGCTCGGCAGGGGGAGAACTAACTATGGCTACACCTTC. Protein sequence: CASSQAALLGRGRTNYGYTF.